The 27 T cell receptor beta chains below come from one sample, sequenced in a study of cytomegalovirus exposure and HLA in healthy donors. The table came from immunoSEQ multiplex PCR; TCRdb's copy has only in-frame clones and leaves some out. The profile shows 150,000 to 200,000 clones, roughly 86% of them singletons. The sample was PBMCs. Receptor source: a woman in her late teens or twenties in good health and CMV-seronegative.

CDR3 DNA sequence: TGCGCCAGCAGCTTAAATCCGGGACAGGGAGGGCTCGAGCAGTACTTC. Translated: CASSLNPGQGGLEQYF. The chain joins TRBV5-1 to TRBJ2-7; 9 positions match TRBD1. This CDR3 is built from 16 residues. V dropped 2 bases and J dropped 6; count of bases not matched to a gene: 12. Germline V gene lookup returns CDR1 SGHRS and CDR2 YFSETQ.

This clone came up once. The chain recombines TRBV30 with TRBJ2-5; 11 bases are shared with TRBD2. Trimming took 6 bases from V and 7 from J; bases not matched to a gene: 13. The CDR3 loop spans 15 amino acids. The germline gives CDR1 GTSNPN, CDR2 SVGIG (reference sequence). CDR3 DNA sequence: TGTGCCTGTACGGGGGCTAGCGGGGGGTCTGGGACCCAGTACTTC. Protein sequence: CACTGASGGSGTQYF.

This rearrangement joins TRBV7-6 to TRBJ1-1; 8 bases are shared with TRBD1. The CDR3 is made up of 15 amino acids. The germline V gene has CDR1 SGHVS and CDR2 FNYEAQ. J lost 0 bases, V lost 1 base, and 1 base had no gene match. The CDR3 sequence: CASSLGTGLNTEAFF. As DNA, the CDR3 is TGTGCCAGCAGCTTAGGGACAGGGCTGAACACTGAAGCTTTCTTT.

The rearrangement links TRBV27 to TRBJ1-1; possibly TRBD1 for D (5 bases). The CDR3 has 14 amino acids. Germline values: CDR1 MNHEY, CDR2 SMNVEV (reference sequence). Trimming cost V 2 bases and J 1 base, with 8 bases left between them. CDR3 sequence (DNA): TGTGCCAGCAGTTTAGTAAGGGGGAACACTGAAGCTTTCTTT. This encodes CASSLVRGNTEAFF.

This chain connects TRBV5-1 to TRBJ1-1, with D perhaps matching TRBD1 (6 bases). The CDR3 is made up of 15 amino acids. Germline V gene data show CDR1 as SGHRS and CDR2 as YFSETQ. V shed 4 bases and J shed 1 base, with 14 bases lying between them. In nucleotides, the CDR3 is TGCGCCAGCAGCCTGGGACAACTCACGAACACTGAAGCTTTCTTT. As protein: CASSLGQLTNTEAFF.

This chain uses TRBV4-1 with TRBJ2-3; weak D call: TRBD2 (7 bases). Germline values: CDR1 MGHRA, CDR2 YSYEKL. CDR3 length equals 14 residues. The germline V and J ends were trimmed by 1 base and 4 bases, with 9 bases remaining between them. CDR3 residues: CASSQAGGADTQYF. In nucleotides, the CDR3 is TGCGCCAGCAGCCAAGCGGGGGGCGCAGATACGCAGTATTTT.

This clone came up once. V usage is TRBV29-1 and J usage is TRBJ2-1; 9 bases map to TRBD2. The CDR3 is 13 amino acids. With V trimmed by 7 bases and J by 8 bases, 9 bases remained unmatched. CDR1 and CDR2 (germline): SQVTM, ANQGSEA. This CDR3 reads CSAAVAGAHEQFF. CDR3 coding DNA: TGCAGCGCCGCGGTAGCGGGAGCCCATGAGCAGTTCTTC.

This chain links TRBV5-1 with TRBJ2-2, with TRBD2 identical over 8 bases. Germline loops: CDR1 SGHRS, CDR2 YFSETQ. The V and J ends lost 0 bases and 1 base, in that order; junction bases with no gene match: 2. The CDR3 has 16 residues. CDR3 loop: CASSLGGTRNTGELFF. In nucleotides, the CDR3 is TGCGCCAGCAGCTTGGGGGGGACTAGGAACACCGGGGAGCTGTTTTTT.

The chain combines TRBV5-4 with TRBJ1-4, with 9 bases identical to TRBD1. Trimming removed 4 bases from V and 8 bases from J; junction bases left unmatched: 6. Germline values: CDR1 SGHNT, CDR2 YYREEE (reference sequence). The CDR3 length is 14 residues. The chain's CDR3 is CASSAGTGREKLFF. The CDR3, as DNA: TGTGCCAGCAGCGCCGGGACAGGGAGAGAAAAACTGTTTTTT.

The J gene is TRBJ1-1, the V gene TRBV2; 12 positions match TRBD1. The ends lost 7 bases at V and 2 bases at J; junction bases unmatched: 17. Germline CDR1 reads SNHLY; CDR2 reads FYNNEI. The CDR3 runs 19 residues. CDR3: CASTTGVGTGGTINTEAFF. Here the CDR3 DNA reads TGTGCCAGCACCACTGGGGTGGGGACAGGGGGCACGATAAACACTGAAGCTTTCTTT.

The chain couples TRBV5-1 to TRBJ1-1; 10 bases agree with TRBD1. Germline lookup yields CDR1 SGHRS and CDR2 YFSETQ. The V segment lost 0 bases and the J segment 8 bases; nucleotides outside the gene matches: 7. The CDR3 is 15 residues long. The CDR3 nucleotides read TGCGCCAGCAGCTTGGAGGGACAGGGGATAATGGAAGCTTTCTTT. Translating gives CASSLEGQGIMEAFF.

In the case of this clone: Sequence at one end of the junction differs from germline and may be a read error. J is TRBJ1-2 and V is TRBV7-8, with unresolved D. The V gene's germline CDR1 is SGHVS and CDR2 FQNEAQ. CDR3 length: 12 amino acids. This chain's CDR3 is CANSPAGYGYTF. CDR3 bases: TGTGCCAACAGCCCTGCGGGCTATGGCTACACCTTC.

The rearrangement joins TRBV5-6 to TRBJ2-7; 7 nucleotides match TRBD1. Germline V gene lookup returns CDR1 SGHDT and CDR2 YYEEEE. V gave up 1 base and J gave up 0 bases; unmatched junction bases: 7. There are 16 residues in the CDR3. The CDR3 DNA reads TGTGCCAGCAGCTTGTTCTGGACAGGAACCTCCTACGAGCAGTACTTC. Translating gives CASSLFWTGTSYEQYF.

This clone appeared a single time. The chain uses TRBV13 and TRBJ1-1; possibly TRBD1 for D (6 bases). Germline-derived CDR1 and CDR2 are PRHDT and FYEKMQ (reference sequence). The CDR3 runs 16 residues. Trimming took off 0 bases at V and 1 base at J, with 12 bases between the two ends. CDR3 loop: CASSLGGARRNTEAFF. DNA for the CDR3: TGTGCCAGCAGCTTAGGGGGGGCCCGACGGAACACTGAAGCTTTCTTT.

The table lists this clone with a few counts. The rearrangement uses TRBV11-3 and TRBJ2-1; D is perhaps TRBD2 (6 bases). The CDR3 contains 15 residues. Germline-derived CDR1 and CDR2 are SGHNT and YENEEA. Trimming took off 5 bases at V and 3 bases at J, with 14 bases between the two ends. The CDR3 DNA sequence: TGTGCCAGCAGCCCTACCCGACTAGGCTACAATGAGCAGTTCTTC. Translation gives CASSPTRLGYNEQFF.

The chain's CDR3 is CASSLGAGRTDTQYF. CDR3 nucleotides: TGTGCCAGCAGCTTGGGAGCGGGGCGCACAGATACGCAGTATTTT. This sequence joins TRBV5-4 and TRBJ2-3; the match to TRBD2 covers 7 bases. Germline CDR1 is SGHNT and CDR2 is YYREEE (reference sequence). CDR3 size: 15 residues. With V trimmed by 0 bases and J by 1 base, 2 bases remained unmatched.

The CDR3 bases are TGTGCCAGTAGTAGGGCAGGGCAAACCGGGGAGCTGTTTTTT. Translating it yields CASSRAGQTGELFF. The chain links TRBV19 to TRBJ2-2; possibly TRBD1 for D (5 bases). V was pared by 4 bases and J by 5 bases, with 11 bases between. This CDR3 is built from 14 residues. Germline V gives CDR1 LNHDA, CDR2 SQIVND (reference sequence).

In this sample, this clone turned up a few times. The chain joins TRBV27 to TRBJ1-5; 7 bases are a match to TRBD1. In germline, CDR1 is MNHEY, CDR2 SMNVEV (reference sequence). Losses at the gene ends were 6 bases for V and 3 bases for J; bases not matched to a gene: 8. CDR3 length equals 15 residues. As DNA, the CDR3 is TGTGCCAGCAGCGCATGGGACAGATTCAATCAGCCCCAGCATTTT. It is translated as CASSAWDRFNQPQHF.

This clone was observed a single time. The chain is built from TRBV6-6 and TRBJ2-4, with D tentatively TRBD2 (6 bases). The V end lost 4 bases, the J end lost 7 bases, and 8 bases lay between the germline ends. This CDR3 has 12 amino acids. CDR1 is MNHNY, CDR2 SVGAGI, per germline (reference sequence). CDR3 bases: TGTGCCAGCAGTTCAGGGAGGAACATTCAGTACTTC. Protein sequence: CASSSGRNIQYF.

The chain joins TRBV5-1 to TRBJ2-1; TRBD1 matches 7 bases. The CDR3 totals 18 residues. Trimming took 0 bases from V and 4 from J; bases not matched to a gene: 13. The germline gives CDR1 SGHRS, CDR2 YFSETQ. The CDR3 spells CASSLAIRTGTKYNEQFF. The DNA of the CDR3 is TGCGCCAGCAGCTTGGCTATTAGGACAGGAACAAAGTACAATGAGCAGTTCTTC.

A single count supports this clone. DNA of the CDR3: TGTGCCAGCAGGTTCGGGGGAAGGGGCTACACCTTC. This encodes CASRFGGRGYTF. The V call is TRBV2, the J call TRBJ1-2; tentative D call: TRBD1 (5 bases). The ends were cut back, 6 bases at V and 8 bases at J, with 13 bases in the middle. This CDR3 is built from 12 residues. CDR1 SNHLY and CDR2 FYNNEI come from the germline V gene.

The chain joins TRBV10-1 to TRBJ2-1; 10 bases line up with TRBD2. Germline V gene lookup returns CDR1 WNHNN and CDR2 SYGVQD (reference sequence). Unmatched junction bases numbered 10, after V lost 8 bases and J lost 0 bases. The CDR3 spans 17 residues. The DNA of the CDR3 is TGCGCCAGCTCTACTAGCGGGACCGCGAGCTCCTACAATGAGCAGTTCTTC. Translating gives CASSTSGTASSYNEQFF.

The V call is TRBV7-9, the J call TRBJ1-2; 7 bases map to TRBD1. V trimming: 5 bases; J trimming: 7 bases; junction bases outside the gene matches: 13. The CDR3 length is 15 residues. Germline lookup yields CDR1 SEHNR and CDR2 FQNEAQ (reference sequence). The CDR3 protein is CASSPGWRGRGGYTF. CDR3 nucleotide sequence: TGTGCCAGCAGCCCCGGGTGGAGGGGGCGGGGTGGCTACACCTTC.

The CDR3 protein is CASSLAGSGTQYF. For the CDR3, the DNA is TGCGCCAGCAGCTTGGCCGGGTCGGGGACCCAGTACTTC. The chain combines TRBV5-1 with TRBJ2-5; D unclear. The CDR3 spans 13 residues. Germline CDR1 reads SGHRS; CDR2 reads YFSETQ. Trimming pared 0 bases from V and 7 bases from J, leaving 10 bases between.

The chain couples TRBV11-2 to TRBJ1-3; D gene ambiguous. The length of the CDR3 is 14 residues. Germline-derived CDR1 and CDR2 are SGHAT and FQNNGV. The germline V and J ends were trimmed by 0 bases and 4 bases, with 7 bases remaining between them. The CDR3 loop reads CASSLDLLGNTIYF. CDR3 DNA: TGTGCCAGCAGCTTAGACTTGTTGGGAAACACCATATATTTT. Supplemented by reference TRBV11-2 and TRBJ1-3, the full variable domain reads EAGVAQSPRYKIIEKRQSVAFWCNPISGHATLYWYQQILGQGPKLLIQFQNNGVVDDSQLPKDRFSAERLKGVDSTLKIQPAKLEDSAVYLCASSLDLLGNTIYFGEGSWLTVV.

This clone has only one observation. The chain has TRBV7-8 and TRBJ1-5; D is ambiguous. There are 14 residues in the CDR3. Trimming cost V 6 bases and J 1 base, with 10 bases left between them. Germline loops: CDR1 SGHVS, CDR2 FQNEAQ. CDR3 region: CASSSGGSNQPQHF. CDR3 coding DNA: TGTGCCAGCAGTTCTGGAGGGAGCAATCAGCCCCAGCATTTT.

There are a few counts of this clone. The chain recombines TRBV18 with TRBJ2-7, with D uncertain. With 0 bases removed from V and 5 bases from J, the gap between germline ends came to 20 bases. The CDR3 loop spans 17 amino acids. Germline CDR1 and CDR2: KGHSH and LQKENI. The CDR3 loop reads CASSPPSVLGFGDEQYF. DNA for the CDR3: TGTGCCAGCTCACCACCTTCAGTGCTAGGCTTCGGTGACGAGCAGTACTTC. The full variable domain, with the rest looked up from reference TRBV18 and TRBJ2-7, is NAGVMQNPRHLVRRRGQEARLRCSPMKGHSHVYWYRQLPEEGLKFMVYLQKENIIDESGMPKERFSAEFPKEGPSILRIQQVVRGDSAAYFCASSPPSVLGFGDEQYFGPGTRLTVT.